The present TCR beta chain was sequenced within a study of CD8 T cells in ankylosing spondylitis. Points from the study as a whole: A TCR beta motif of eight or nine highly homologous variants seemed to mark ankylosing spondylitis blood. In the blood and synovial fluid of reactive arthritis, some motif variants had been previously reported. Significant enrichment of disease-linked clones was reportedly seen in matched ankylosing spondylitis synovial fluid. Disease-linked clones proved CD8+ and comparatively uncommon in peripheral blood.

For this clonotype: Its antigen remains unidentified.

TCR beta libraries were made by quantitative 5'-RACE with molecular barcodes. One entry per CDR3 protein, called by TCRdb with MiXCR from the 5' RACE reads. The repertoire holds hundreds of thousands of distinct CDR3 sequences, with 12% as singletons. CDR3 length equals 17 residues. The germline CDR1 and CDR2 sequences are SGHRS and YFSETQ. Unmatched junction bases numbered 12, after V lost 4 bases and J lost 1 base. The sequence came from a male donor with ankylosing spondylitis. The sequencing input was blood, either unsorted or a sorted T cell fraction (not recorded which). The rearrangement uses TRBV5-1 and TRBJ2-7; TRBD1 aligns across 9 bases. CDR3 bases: TGCGCCAGCAGCCCCGAATTAGGACAGGGGTATTCCTACGAGCAGTACTTC. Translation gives CASSPELGQGYSYEQYF.